This TCR beta chain was recorded in a study of T cell repertoires in cytomegalovirus infection. Via MiXCR, TCRdb re-called the reads, giving one row per CDR3 protein. This table has about 450,000 distinct CDR3 sequences, approximately 32% appearing once. The CDR3 is 12 amino acids. V lost 5 bases and J 5 bases, leaving 9 bases between the germline ends. This sequence originates from a human donor in good health (CMV status not recorded). Some clones in this sample may be carry-over from other donors' samples. Sequencing used PBMCs. The chain employs TRBV12-3 or TRBV12-4 and TRBJ1-2; unclear D gene. CDR3 DNA: TGTGCCAGCAGTACCCAAGGGTATGGCTACACCTTC. This codes for CASSTQGYGYTF.